The entry below describes one TCR beta chain. Which antigen it targets is not known. Base qualities are not at hand, and no much larger clone is one base apart. TCRbeta CDR3 regions were amplified from genomic DNA using the immunoSEQ Assay, a bias-controlled multiplex PCR. As for the authors' bioinformatics: The number of nucleated cells in each sample was estimated from the amplification of reference gene primers within the assay. Sequence reads were collapsed and filtered to measure the absolute abundance of every unique TCRbeta CDR3 rearrangement. Productive Simpson clonality was computed per sample as the square root of Simpson's diversity index over productive rearrangements. As stored in TCRdb, this immuneACCESS dataset retains in-frame rearrangements with V and J assigned. A fraction of the clones does not appear; measured against another copy, unresolved V genes explain less than half of the discrepancy, and the remainder lacks a known reason. V and J calls and clone size come straight from that table; D and trimming were deduced from the DNA. This sample gives about 200,000 clones in total; around 75% of them show up just once. Of the sample, 6% is held by the ten largest clones.

CDR1 and CDR2, looked up from the germline V gene (reference sequence), are SEHNR and FQNEAQ. V and J are trimmed by 1 base and 5 bases, and the gene matches miss 11 bases of the junction. The CDR3 measures 17 amino acids from cysteine to phenylalanine. CDR3 DNA is the only sequence kept; it has 51 bases, read in frame from the first base. One collaborating source in Seattle enrolled patients during active infection and followed them longitudinally through the course of disease. Whole blood was collected in K2EDTA tubes by collaborating institutions according to the institutions' own protocols. For TCRbeta analysis, collaborators shipped samples as frozen whole blood, isolated PBMCs, or DNA extracted from either of those sample types. The record originates from a study of blood T cell repertoires in COVID-19 (TCRdb year 2020). At the level of the whole study: The collaborator samples originated in the United States, Italy and Spain and spanned the acute and convalescent phases of COVID-19. The material from the prospective study consisted of cDNA or gDNA derived from T cells, B-cell-depleted T cells, or PBMCs. The dataset comprised deeply sampled blood TCRbeta repertoires from subjects exposed to, actively infected with, or recovered from COVID-19. A freely available public database, intended as a resource for researchers studying the immune response to SARS-CoV-2, is where the repertoires were released. The samples were drawn from two sources: the first 160 participants of the ongoing ImmuneRACE study, and 1,000 to 1,500 subjects contributed by 6 global collaborators. The sample metadata nearly always contained a de-identified subject ID, COVID-19 status, age in years and sex. HLA class I and class II types, where available, came from metadata supplied by the sample provider rather than from assay-based typing.

What the research found in general, with its limitations: The quantity of clinical and demographic metadata differed by source and by participant and was supplied without curation.

This receptor was identified in a woman aged 40 to 50 with COVID-19, enrolled during active disease. The sequence is built from TRBV7-9 and TRBJ1-5, with 7 bases in between that match TRBD1. The source material was peripheral blood. The CDR3 is CASSLEASRDSYQPQHF. DNA sequence: TGTGCCAGCAGCTTAGAAGCCTCGCGGGACAGTTATCAGCCCCAGCATTTT.